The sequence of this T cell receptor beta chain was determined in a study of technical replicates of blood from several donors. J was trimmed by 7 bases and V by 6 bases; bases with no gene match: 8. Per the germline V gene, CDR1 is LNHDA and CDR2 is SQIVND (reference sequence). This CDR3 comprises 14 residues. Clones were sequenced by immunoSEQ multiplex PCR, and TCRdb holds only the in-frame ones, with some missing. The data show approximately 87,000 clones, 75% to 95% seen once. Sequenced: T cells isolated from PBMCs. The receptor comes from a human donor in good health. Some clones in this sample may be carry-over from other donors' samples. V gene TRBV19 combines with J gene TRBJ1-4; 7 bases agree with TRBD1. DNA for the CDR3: TGTGCCAGTAGCAGACAGGGAACTCCTGAAAAACTGTTTTTT. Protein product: CASSRQGTPEKLFF. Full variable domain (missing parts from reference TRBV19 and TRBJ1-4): DGGITQSPKYLFRKEGQNVTLSCEQNLNHDAMYWYRQDPGQGLRLIYYSQIVNDFQKGDIAEGYSVSREKKESFPLTVTSAQKNPTAFYLCASSRQGTPEKLFFGSGTQLSVL.